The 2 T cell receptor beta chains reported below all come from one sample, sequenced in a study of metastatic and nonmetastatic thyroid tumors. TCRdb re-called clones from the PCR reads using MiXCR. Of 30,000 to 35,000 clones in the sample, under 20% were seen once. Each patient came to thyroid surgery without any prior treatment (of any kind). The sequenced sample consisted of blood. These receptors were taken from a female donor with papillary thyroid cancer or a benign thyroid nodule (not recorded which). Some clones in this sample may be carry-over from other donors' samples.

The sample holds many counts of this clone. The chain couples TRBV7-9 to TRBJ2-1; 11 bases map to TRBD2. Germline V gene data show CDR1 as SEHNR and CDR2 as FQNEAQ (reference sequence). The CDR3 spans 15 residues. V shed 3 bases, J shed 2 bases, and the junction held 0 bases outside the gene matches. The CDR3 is CASSLTSGAYNEQFF. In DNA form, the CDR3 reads TGTGCCAGCAGCTTGACTAGCGGGGCCTACAATGAGCAGTTCTTC.

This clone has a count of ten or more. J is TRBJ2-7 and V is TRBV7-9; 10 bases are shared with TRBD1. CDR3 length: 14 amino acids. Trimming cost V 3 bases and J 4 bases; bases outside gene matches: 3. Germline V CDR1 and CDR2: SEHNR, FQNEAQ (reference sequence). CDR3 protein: CASSFGQGVYEQYF. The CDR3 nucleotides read TGTGCCAGCAGCTTTGGACAGGGGGTTTACGAGCAGTACTTC.